A single sample gave rise to the 19 T cell receptor beta chains below, sequenced in a study of blood T cell repertoires in COVID-19. Method: immunoSEQ multiplex PCR; TCRdb's copy keeps in-frame clones and lacks some. Of approximately 100,000 clones in the sample, roughly 86% were seen once. Material: peripheral blood. The receptor set was obtained from a woman aged 60-75 years with acute or convalescent COVID-19.

The chain uses TRBV18 and TRBJ2-1, with 11 nucleotides matching TRBD2. The junction had 4 bases not matched to a gene; V was cut back by 6 bases and J by 3 bases. Germline V gene sequence: CDR1 KGHSH, CDR2 LQKENI. The CDR3 runs 15 residues. CDR3 in amino acids: CASSPTSGSYNEQFF. In nucleotides, the CDR3 is TGTGCCAGCTCTCCTACTAGCGGGAGCTACAATGAGCAGTTCTTC.

The genes are TRBV7-2 and TRBJ1-2, with 7 bases fitting TRBD1. There are 15 residues in the CDR3. V shed 5 bases, J shed 8 bases, and the junction held 14 bases outside the gene matches. The germline gives CDR1 SGHTA, CDR2 FQGNSA. The CDR3 here is CASSPGEGALFGYTF. Here the CDR3 DNA reads TGTGCCAGCAGCCCTGGAGAGGGGGCGTTGTTCGGCTACACCTTC. Full variable domain (rest looked up from reference TRBV7-2 and TRBJ1-2): GAGVSQSPSNKVTEKGKDVELRCDPISGHTALYWYRQSLGQGLEFLIYFQGNSAPDKSGLPSDRFSAERTGGSVSTLTIQRTQQEDSAVYLCASSPGEGALFGYTFGSGTRLTVV.

This CDR3 is CASSSGDSTNEKLFF. The CDR3 DNA follows: TGCGCCAGCAGTTCGGGGGACTCAACTAATGAAAAACTGTTTTTT. The chain links TRBV5-1 to TRBJ1-4; possibly TRBD1 for D (5 bases). V lost 5 bases and J lost 0, with 11 bases in between. The CDR3 length is 15 residues. The V gene's germline CDR1 is SGHRS and CDR2 YFSETQ.

This chain uses TRBV14 with TRBJ2-1; D is possibly TRBD2 (5 bases). CDR1 is SGHDN, CDR2 FVKESK, per germline. This CDR3 contains 15 residues. The ends were cut back, 5 bases at V and 8 bases at J, with 19 bases in the middle. CDR3 nucleotides: TGTGCCAGCAGCAACTTAGGACTTCCCTTAGATGAGCAGTTCTTC. Translation gives CASSNLGLPLDEQFF.

CDR3: CASSGLAGSRTDTQYF. In nucleotides, the CDR3 is TGCGCCAGCAGCGGGCTAGCGGGGTCTCGCACAGATACGCAGTATTTT. The rearrangement joins TRBV5-1 to TRBJ2-3; 9 nucleotides match TRBD2. Germline V gene sequence: CDR1 SGHRS, CDR2 YFSETQ. The length of the CDR3 is 16 residues. The J segment lost 1 base and the V segment lost 4 bases, leaving 7 bases of the junction unmatched.

The table lists this clone with a few counts. V and J are TRBV7-9 and TRBJ1-1, with D perhaps matching TRBD1 (5 bases). Germline assignment: CDR1 SEHNR and CDR2 FQNEAQ (reference sequence). Trimming took 5 bases from V and 3 from J, leaving 19 bases between them. This CDR3 comprises 16 residues. DNA for the CDR3: TGTGCCAGCAGCCACCGGGTTGGGGCGTCGGACACTGAAGCTTTCTTT. This encodes CASSHRVGASDTEAFF.

This chain links TRBV19 with TRBJ1-6; D is ambiguous. The germline CDR1 and CDR2 sequences are LNHDA and SQIVND (reference sequence). CDR3 length: 16 residues. Deletions cut 7 bases from V and 0 bases from J, with 13 bases between. This chain's CDR3 is CASNPYSSSYNSPLHF. DNA for the CDR3: TGTGCCAGTAACCCCTATTCGAGCTCCTATAATTCACCCCTCCACTTT.

This chain uses TRBV2 with TRBJ1-1; no definite D call. The CDR3 is 14 residues long. The germline V gene has CDR1 SNHLY and CDR2 FYNNEI. Trimming stripped 5 bases from V and 4 bases from J, with 14 bases between. For the CDR3, the DNA is TGTGCCAGCAGTTATTTCACGGTGAGCACTGAAGCTTTCTTT. This gives the protein CASSYFTVSTEAFF.

The chain carries TRBV30 and TRBJ1-1, with D maybe TRBD1 (6 bases). This CDR3 is built from 13 residues. Germline V gene data show CDR1 as GTSNPN and CDR2 as SVGIG (reference sequence). The V gene lost 7 bases and the J gene lost 0 bases, with 12 bases spanning the gap. CDR3 protein: CASTGTLNTEAFF. DNA for the CDR3: TGTGCCTCAACCGGGACATTGAACACTGAAGCTTTCTTT.

The chain is built from TRBV7-2 and TRBJ2-5; perhaps TRBD2 as D (6 bases). V lost 5 bases and J lost 1, with 8 bases in between. The V gene's germline CDR1 is SGHTA and CDR2 FQGNSA. This CDR3 contains 13 residues. The CDR3 DNA sequence: TGTGCCAGCAGCCGGGGGTCCCAAGAGACCCAGTACTTC. Its translation: CASSRGSQETQYF.

This rearrangement joins TRBV30 to TRBJ1-1; possible D gene TRBD1, 5 bases. The CDR3 contains 14 residues. V was shortened by 4 bases and J by 1 base, with 13 bases between the two germline ends. Germline CDR1 is GTSNPN and CDR2 is SVGIG (reference sequence). DNA of the CDR3: TGTGCCTGGAAAAGGGGATCGACGAACACTGAAGCTTTCTTT. Encoded protein: CAWKRGSTNTEAFF.

DNA for the CDR3: TGCGCCAGCAGCCTCCGACAGGGTGGTGGCTACACCTTC. Its translation is CASSLRQGGGYTF. V gene TRBV5-1 combines with J gene TRBJ1-2, with TRBD1 matching 7 bases. The CDR3 extends over 13 amino acids. Germline V gene sequence: CDR1 SGHRS, CDR2 YFSETQ. Trimming cost V 4 bases and J 7 bases; bases outside gene matches: 7.

The rearrangement links TRBV9 to TRBJ2-2; no firm D call. The germline V gene has CDR1 SGDLS and CDR2 YYNGEE. CDR3 size: 12 residues. V dropped 0 bases and J dropped 5 bases, with 2 bases sitting between them. The CDR3 DNA reads as TGTGCCAGCAGCGTAGCTACCGGGGAGCTGTTTTTT. Translated, it gives CASSVATGELFF. Using reference TRBV9 and TRBJ2-2 for the parts outside the CDR3, the full variable domain is DSGVTQTPKHLITATGQRVTLRCSPRSGDLSVYWYQQSLDQGLQFLIQYYNGEERAKGNILERFSAQQFPDLHSELNLSSLELGDSALYFCASSVATGELFFGEGSRLTVL.

The chain joins TRBV3-1 (or the pseudogene TRBV3-2) to TRBJ1-1, with a tentative D call TRBD1 (6 bases). Trimming shortened V by 4 bases and J by 0 bases, and 24 bases separated the two germline ends. Germline V gene data show CDR1 as LGHDT and CDR2 as YNNKEL (reference sequence). This CDR3 is 19 amino acids long. DNA of the CDR3: TGTGCCAGCAGCCGGGGGTTTGCGGGGGCCACCTCAATGAACACTGAAGCTTTCTTT. Residues: CASSRGFAGATSMNTEAFF.

The chain has TRBV5-1 and TRBJ2-5; D not resolved. The V gene lost 6 bases and the J gene lost 2 bases, with 5 bases spanning the gap. The CDR3 is 11 amino acids. CDR1 SGHRS and CDR2 YFSETQ come from the germline V gene. In nucleotides, the CDR3 is TGCGCCAGCACCCTTCAAGAGACCCAGTACTTC. Protein sequence: CASTLQETQYF.

This chain uses TRBV19 with TRBJ1-3; D unclear. Per germline, CDR1 LNHDA and CDR2 SQIVND (reference sequence). Trimming took 6 bases from V and 0 from J, leaving 15 bases between them. The CDR3 consists of 16 residues. The CDR3 region is CASRPPSTGSGNTIYF. The CDR3 region has the DNA TGTGCCAGTAGACCCCCCTCCACGGGCTCTGGAAACACCATATATTTT.

The J gene is TRBJ1-1, the V gene TRBV28; TRBD1 agrees at 9 bases. The CDR3 is made up of 15 amino acids. J lost 5 bases, V lost 5 bases, and 9 bases had no gene match. CDR1 is MDHEN, CDR2 SYDVKM, per germline. For the CDR3, the DNA is TGTGCCAGCAGTGCTACTGGGACAGGGAGTACTGAAGCTTTCTTT. Translation: CASSATGTGSTEAFF.

V gene TRBV19 combines with J gene TRBJ2-1; D is uncertain. Germline CDR1 reads LNHDA; CDR2 reads SQIVND (reference sequence). The CDR3 length is 13 residues. V was pared by 3 bases and J by 5 bases, with 8 bases between. The CDR3 DNA reads as TGTGCCAGTAGTATGGCAGCGAACAATGAGCAGTTCTTC. Its translation is CASSMAANNEQFF. The full variable domain, with the rest looked up from reference TRBV19 and TRBJ2-1, is DGGITQSPKYLFRKEGQNVTLSCEQNLNHDAMYWYRQDPGQGLRLIYYSQIVNDFQKGDIAEGYSVSREKKESFPLTVTSAQKNPTAFYLCASSMAANNEQFFGPGTRLTVL.

The sample holds a few counts of this clone. The V and J genes are TRBV3-1 (or the pseudogene TRBV3-2) and TRBJ1-6; D might be TRBD1 (5 bases). Germline CDR1 and CDR2: LGHDT and YNNKEL (reference sequence). The CDR3 is made up of 12 amino acids. V was cut by 4 bases and J by 7 bases, with 5 bases left in between. The CDR3 coding sequence is TGTGCCAGCAGCCGACAGAATTCACCCCTCCACTTT. Translated: CASSRQNSPLHF.